Presented here are 7 T cell receptor beta chains from one specimen sequenced in a study of regulatory T cells in long-lasting Graves disease. The authors built TCR beta libraries using iRepertoire HTBI primers and Arm-PCR of CDR3 regions. TCRdb recomputed calls from the multiplex PCR reads with MiXCR, one row per CDR3 protein. The sample carries over 450,000 distinct CDR3 sequences, approximately 12% recorded once. Sample time point: newly diagnosed GD, antithyroid drugs for less than 3 months. PBMC RNA served as the TCR library source. This sample also appeared in a second study, on T cells in Graves' hyperthyroidism and ophthalmopathy.

Sequenced here: peripheral blood mononuclear cells (PBMCs), sampled at new diagnosis, from a patient treated with antithyroid drugs. The receptors originated from a woman in her twenties or thirties with Graves disease.

This chain uses TRBV6-5 with TRBJ1-2; maybe TRBD1 (5 bases). This CDR3 region has 17 residues. Germline loops: CDR1 MNHEY, CDR2 SVGAGI. Trimming removed 1 base from V and 5 bases from J, with 20 bases in between. The CDR3 bases are TGTGCCAGCAGTTACTTCCCGAGGGACCCTCAATTATATGGCTACACCTTC. This sequence encodes CASSYFPRDPQLYGYTF.

In the case of this clonotype: A much larger clone lies one base from this, so it may be a read error. The V gene is TRBV27, the J gene TRBJ1-2, with TRBD1 matching 7 bases. The trim removed 5 bases at V and 7 bases at J, leaving 10 bases unmatched. Germline V gene lookup returns CDR1 MNHEY and CDR2 SMNVEV (reference sequence). The CDR3 consists of 14 residues. The CDR3 here is CASSEDDRVFGYTF. For the CDR3, the DNA is TGTGCCAGCAGTGAGGACGACAGGGTGTTTGGCTACACCTTC.

This rearrangement joins TRBV28 to TRBJ2-3; 7 nucleotides align to TRBD2. Germline values: CDR1 MDHEN, CDR2 SYDVKM. The V segment lost 5 bases and the J segment 2 bases; nucleotides outside the gene matches: 7. This CDR3 region has 15 residues. The CDR3 coding sequence is TGTGCCAGCAGTAATCCTAGCGGACTCACAGATACGCAGTATTTT. Encoded protein: CASSNPSGLTDTQYF.

This clonotype was picked up many times. CDR3 nucleotides: TGCGCCAGCAGCTTCGCCCGGGGGAACACTGAAGCTTTCTTT. It encodes CASSFARGNTEAFF. The chain links TRBV5-1 to TRBJ1-1; D gene unclear. V lost 2 bases and J 1 base, leaving 9 bases between the germline ends. The germline CDR1 and CDR2 sequences are SGHRS and YFSETQ. The CDR3 loop spans 14 amino acids.

This clonotype turned up a few times. This chain connects TRBV5-4 to TRBJ1-2, with D maybe TRBD1 (6 bases). From germline, CDR1 is SGHNT and CDR2 YYREEE (reference sequence). The CDR3 contains 14 residues. V lost 4 bases to trimming and J lost 4 bases, with 14 bases between them. CDR3 region: CASSPPGAGYGYTF. The CDR3 DNA follows: TGTGCCAGCAGCCCACCGGGGGCGGGCTATGGCTACACCTTC.

The chain joins TRBV20-1 to TRBJ2-1, with a tentative D call TRBD1 (6 bases). With 5 bases removed from V and 6 bases from J, the gap between germline ends came to 17 bases. The CDR3 has 14 amino acids. Looked up from germline, CDR1 is DFQATT and CDR2 is SNEGSKA (reference sequence). As DNA, the CDR3 is TGCAGTGCTTGTCGACAGGTCGCTCGCAATGAGCAGTTCTTC. Translating it yields CSACRQVARNEQFF.

Many counts were recorded for this clonotype. The genes are TRBV6-5 and TRBJ2-1, with TRBD1 identical over 11 bases. Germline V gene lookup returns CDR1 MNHEY and CDR2 SVGAGI. V trimming: 0 bases; J trimming: 8 bases; junction bases outside the gene matches: 3. The CDR3 runs 15 residues. The CDR3 DNA sequence: TGTGCCAGCAGTTACTCGTTGGGACAGGGGGATGAGCAGTTCTTC. Translating gives CASSYSLGQGDEQFF.